What follows describes a single T cell receptor beta chain. Its antigen is currently unknown. Generated by immunoSEQ multiplex PCR, the TCRdb table keeps only in-frame clones and is missing some. The data hold some 130,000 clones, with around nine tenths observed a single time. The data originate from a study of T cell responses to AZD1222 COVID-19 vaccine. Overall study results and limits: Close to half of spike-specific TCRs reportedly recognize unmutated variant regions. It was only after the peak T cell response that any repertoires were sampled. After two AZD1222 doses, spike-specific TCR breadth and depth rose versus day 0.

Germline CDR1 and CDR2: MRHNA and SNTAGT. This CDR3 is built from 16 residues. V was clipped by 2 bases and J by 3 bases, with 15 bases between them. This TCR came from an adult in good health. The V gene is TRBV6-4, the J gene TRBJ2-3; a possible D gene is TRBD2 (7 bases). Material: peripheral blood, obtained on day 0 of AZD1222 vaccination. CDR3: CASSDEARGGTDTQYF. The DNA for the CDR3 is TGTGCCAGCAGTGACGAGGCCAGGGGAGGGACAGATACGCAGTATTTT.